This passage covers 24 T cell receptor beta chains from one sample sequenced in a study of shared clonotypes between healthy human individuals. TCRdb's table, derived via immunoSEQ multiplex PCR, lists solely in-frame clones and lacks some. This table holds fewer than 3 million clones, around 93% found once. Sequenced sample: naive CD4+ T cells from PBMCs. Subset given: CD45RA+ positively selected. These TCRs come from a man aged 18-30 years in good health. Some clones in this sample may be carry-over from other donors' samples.

About this clone: Other DNA sequences within the sample encode an identical CDR3. V gene TRBV18 combines with J gene TRBJ2-3; possible D gene TRBD2, 6 bases. The CDR3 is 14 amino acids. Trimming shortened V by 6 bases and J by 1 base, and 11 bases separated the two germline ends. CDR1 and CDR2 (germline): KGHSH, LQKENI. In DNA form, the CDR3 reads TGTGCCAGCTCGCGGGGACTGGGCACAGATACGCAGTATTTT. Its translation: CASSRGLGTDTQYF. Full variable domain (remainder filled in from reference TRBV18 and TRBJ2-3): NAGVMQNPRHLVRRRGQEARLRCSPMKGHSHVYWYRQLPEEGLKFMVYLQKENIIDESGMPKERFSAEFPKEGPSILRIQQVVRGDSAAYFCASSRGLGTDTQYFGPGTRLTVL.

The rearrangement links TRBV10-3 to TRBJ2-1; 11 bases fit TRBD2. Germline loops: CDR1 ENHRY, CDR2 SYGVKD. The CDR3 length is 18 residues. V trimming: 7 bases; J trimming: 1 base; junction bases outside the gene matches: 12. The CDR3 here is CAITGTSGASGSYNEQFF. The CDR3 DNA follows: TGTGCCATCACCGGGACTAGCGGAGCCTCGGGGTCCTACAATGAGCAGTTCTTC.

V and J are TRBV30 and TRBJ1-2; D uncertain. V lost 3 bases and J lost 8, with 16 bases in between. The CDR3 runs 13 residues. Germline CDR1 and CDR2: GTSNPN and SVGIG (reference sequence). In DNA, the CDR3 is TGTGCCTGGAGAGGTCTACAACTGGGAGGCTACACCTTC. Translation: CAWRGLQLGGYTF.

Worth noting for this clone: The same CDR3 also results from other DNA sequences found in this sample. V is TRBV9 and J is TRBJ2-3; no reliable D call. The CDR3 contains 14 residues. Between the trimmed V and J ends, which lost 0 bases and 0 bases, there was a span of 5 bases. The germline V gene encodes CDR1 SGDLS and CDR2 YYNGEE. The CDR3, as DNA: TGTGCCAGCAGCGTAGACCTTAGCACAGATACGCAGTATTTT. It encodes CASSVDLSTDTQYF.

This chain connects TRBV28 to TRBJ2-2; 11 bases are a match to TRBD2. The length of the CDR3 is 16 residues. CDR1 and CDR2 (germline): MDHEN, SYDVKM. V shed 3 bases, J shed 4 bases, and the junction held 4 bases outside the gene matches. CDR3 coding DNA: TGTGCCAGCAGTTTTTGGCTAGCGGGAGGCACCGGGGAGCTGTTTTTT. Translating it yields CASSFWLAGGTGELFF.

The rearrangement links TRBV5-5 to TRBJ2-2; D perhaps matches TRBD2 (5 bases). The CDR3 sequence is 15 residues long. Trimming removed 0 bases at V and 4 bases at J, with 10 bases between. CDR1 is SGHKS and CDR2 is YYEKEE in the germline V gene (reference sequence). CDR3 nucleotides: TGTGCCAGCAGCTTGGCCGGGGTCGCCACCGGGGAGCTGTTTTTT. Amino acid sequence: CASSLAGVATGELFF.

The chain carries TRBV4-2 and TRBJ1-1; tentative D call: TRBD1 (6 bases). Germline CDR1 and CDR2: LGHNA and YNFKEQ. Trimming took 3 bases from V and 6 from J, leaving 17 bases between them. The CDR3 extends over 15 amino acids. The CDR3 DNA reads as TGTGCCAGCAGCCAGACCGGGGAACAGGGTTCTGAAGCTTTCTTT. Protein sequence: CASSQTGEQGSEAFF.

The chain carries TRBV6-1 and TRBJ2-7, with unresolved D. The germline gives CDR1 MNHNS, CDR2 SASEGT. The CDR3 sequence is 14 residues long. Trimming cost V 3 bases and J 3 bases, with 12 bases left between them. CDR3 amino acids: CASSEVGSGYEQYF. The CDR3 DNA follows: TGTGCCAGCAGTGAGGTGGGGTCGGGCTACGAGCAGTACTTC.

The genes are TRBV29-1 and TRBJ2-6; TRBD1 aligns across 7 bases. The germline V gene has CDR1 SQVTM and CDR2 ANQGSEA. The length of the CDR3 is 16 residues. Germline trimming cut 5 bases from V and 1 base from J; bases unmatched to any gene: 8. CDR3: CSVRQGELSGANVLTF. In DNA form, the CDR3 reads TGCAGCGTTCGACAGGGTGAACTTTCTGGGGCCAACGTCCTGACTTTC. The whole variable domain, remainder taken from reference TRBV29-1 and TRBJ2-6, is SAVISQKPSRDICQRGTSLTIQCQVDSQVTMMFWYRQQPGQSLTLIATANQGSEATYESGFVIDKFPISRPNLTFSTLTVSNMSPEDSSIYLCSVRQGELSGANVLTFGAGSRLTVL.

The chain joins TRBV28 to TRBJ2-7, with D possibly matching TRBD1 (5 bases). V gave up 6 bases and J gave up 0 bases, with 15 bases separating them. CDR3 size: 15 residues. Looked up from germline, CDR1 is MDHEN and CDR2 is SYDVKM. CDR3 residues: CASSLNPQGSYEQYF. The DNA for the CDR3 is TGTGCCAGCAGCCTTAATCCGCAGGGCTCCTACGAGCAGTACTTC.

The CDR3 loop reads CASSLHSGSYNEQFF. CDR3 DNA: TGTGCCAGCAGCTTGCATTCAGGGTCCTACAATGAGCAGTTCTTC. The V and J genes are TRBV7-2 and TRBJ2-1; possibly TRBD1 for D (5 bases). Germline CDR1 and CDR2: SGHTA and FQGNSA. V lost 3 bases, J lost 1 base, and 10 bases lay in between. The CDR3 spans 15 residues.

On this clone itself: Other DNA sequences within the sample encode an identical CDR3. V and J are TRBV18 and TRBJ2-7; 7 nucleotides line up with TRBD1. The ends lost 2 bases at V and 5 bases at J; junction bases unmatched: 3. CDR1 is KGHSH and CDR2 is LQKENI in the germline V gene. The CDR3 covers 13 residues. The CDR3 DNA reads as TGTGCCAGCTCACCAGGGACAGCAGACGAGCAGTACTTC. Translating gives CASSPGTADEQYF.

The V gene is TRBV11-3, the J gene TRBJ2-5, with unresolved D. Trimming took 5 bases from V and 5 from J, leaving 18 bases between them. Germline lookup yields CDR1 SGHNT and CDR2 YENEEA. The CDR3 has 15 amino acids. CDR3 in DNA: TGTGCCAGCAGCGTTGGCAACGGGTGGGCCGAGACCCAGTACTTC. Translated, it gives CASSVGNGWAETQYF. Variable domain in full (rest from reference TRBV11-3 and TRBJ2-5): EAGVVQSPRYKIIEKKQPVAFWCNPISGHNTLYWYLQNLGQGPELLIRYENEEAVDDSQLPKDRFSAERLKGVDSTLKIQPAELGDSAVYLCASSVGNGWAETQYFGPGTRLLVL.

The V call is TRBV30, the J call TRBJ2-7; TRBD2 is a possible D gene (5 bases). This CDR3 region has 14 residues. Germline V lookup: CDR1 GTSNPN, CDR2 SVGIG (reference sequence). V was cut by 7 bases and J by 4 bases, with 20 bases left in between. The CDR3 nucleotides are TGTGCCTCCCACCGGGAACGGAGTAAGTACGAGCAGTACTTC. The encoded protein is CASHRERSKYEQYF.

V and J are TRBV5-1 and TRBJ2-1, with 11 nucleotides matching TRBD2. V dropped 3 bases and J dropped 4; count of bases not matched to a gene: 6. CDR3 length: 16 amino acids. CDR1 SGHRS and CDR2 YFSETQ come from the germline V gene. The CDR3 is CASSWGLADDYNEQFF. CDR3 in DNA: TGCGCCAGCAGCTGGGGACTAGCGGACGATTACAATGAGCAGTTCTTC.

This sequence joins TRBV2 and TRBJ2-5, with D maybe TRBD2 (6 bases). This CDR3 is built from 14 residues. Germline assignment: CDR1 SNHLY and CDR2 FYNNEI. Trimming took off 7 bases at V and 4 bases at J, with 16 bases between the two ends. The chain's CDR3 is CASTDGSGGETQYF. The CDR3 DNA reads TGTGCCAGCACAGACGGGAGTGGGGGAGAGACCCAGTACTTC. Looking up the rest from reference TRBV2 and TRBJ2-5 gives the full variable domain: EPEVTQTPSHQVTQMGQEVILRCVPISNHLYFYWYRQILGQKVEFLVSFYNNEISEKSEIFDDQFSVERPDGSNFTLKIRSTKLEDSAMYFCASTDGSGGETQYFGPGTRLLVL.

CDR3: CAWNPSRSAGGYEQYF. The CDR3 nucleotides read TGTGCCTGGAACCCATCTAGATCAGCGGGAGGGTACGAGCAGTACTTC. The chain employs TRBV30 and TRBJ2-7; TRBD2 matches at 10 bases. Germline V gives CDR1 GTSNPN, CDR2 SVGIG (reference sequence). V lost 4 bases, J lost 4 bases, and 13 bases stayed unmatched. This CDR3 region has 16 residues.

V gene TRBV27 combines with J gene TRBJ1-2; unclear D gene. This CDR3 region has 14 residues. The V end was cut by 3 bases, the J end by 7 bases, with 15 bases between. Germline V lookup: CDR1 MNHEY, CDR2 SMNVEV (reference sequence). Here the CDR3 DNA reads TGTGCCAGCAGTTTTGTCGGGCCGGGGTTTGGCTACACCTTC. Amino acids: CASSFVGPGFGYTF.

The chain uses TRBV6-1 and TRBJ1-2; no clear D. This CDR3 is built from 15 residues. The V and J ends lost 1 base and 1 base respectively, with 10 bases between them. CDR1 and CDR2 from the germline V gene are MNHNS and SASEGT. For the CDR3, the DNA is TGTGCCAGCAGTGAAGGGGTCAGCATTAACTATGGCTACACCTTC. Translated, it gives CASSEGVSINYGYTF.

This clone was picked up one time. V is TRBV25-1 and J is TRBJ1-4; 7 bases align to TRBD1. The germline CDR1 and CDR2 sequences are MGHDK and SYGVNS. V dropped 1 base and J dropped 10; count of bases not matched to a gene: 9. The CDR3 runs 15 residues. The CDR3 here is CASSESRGRGAKLFF. DNA of the CDR3: TGTGCCAGCAGTGAATCGAGGGGGCGCGGCGCAAAACTGTTTTTT. Drawing the rest from reference TRBV25-1 and TRBJ1-4, the complete variable domain is EADIYQTPRYLVIGTGKKITLECSQTMGHDKMYWYQQDPGMELHLIHYSYGVNSTEKGDLSSESTVSRIRTEHFPLTLESARPSHTSQYLCASSESRGRGAKLFFGSGTQLSVL.

The V call is TRBV5-1, the J call TRBJ2-7; TRBD2 agrees at 10 bases. Germline V gene data show CDR1 as SGHRS and CDR2 as YFSETQ. This CDR3 spans 16 amino acids. The junction had 8 bases not matched to a gene; V was cut back by 3 bases and J by 2 bases. DNA of the CDR3: TGCGCCAGCAGCTCCACCTCTAGCGGGAGCCCCTACGAGCAGTACTTC. Protein sequence: CASSSTSSGSPYEQYF.

The gene calls are TRBV29-1 and TRBJ1-5; a possible D gene is TRBD1 (6 bases). The CDR3 has 13 residues. CDR1 and CDR2 from the germline V gene are SQVTM and ANQGSEA. V lost 7 bases and J lost 7, with 17 bases in between. The CDR3, as DNA: TGCAGCGGAGCACAGGGTCCGGGGCAGCCCCAGCATTTT. Its translation: CSGAQGPGQPQHF.

As regards this clone: The same CDR3 is also encoded by other DNA sequences in this sample. The chain recombines TRBV5-1 with TRBJ1-1, with 7 bases lining up with TRBD1. Germline-derived CDR1 and CDR2 are SGHRS and YFSETQ. The CDR3 contains 14 residues. V shed 4 bases and J 1 base; nucleotides not matched to a gene: 4. The CDR3 DNA sequence: TGCGCCAGCAGCCGAGACAGGGCGAACACTGAAGCTTTCTTT. The encoded protein is CASSRDRANTEAFF.

This chain connects TRBV25-1 to TRBJ2-2, with a tentative D call TRBD1 (6 bases). In germline, CDR1 is MGHDK, CDR2 SYGVNS. The CDR3 sequence is 15 residues long. Trimming took off 7 bases at V and 1 base at J, with 13 bases between the two ends. CDR3 bases: TGTGCCAGCACCCAAGGACAGATGAACACCGGGGAGCTGTTTTTT. Its translation is CASTQGQMNTGELFF.